What follows are 27 T cell receptor beta chains derived from one specimen sequenced in a study of T cell repertoires in cytomegalovirus infection (dated by TCRdb to about 2019). TCRdb shows the sequencer as Illumina HiSeq 1500. Starting from the raw public reads, TCRdb applied fastp trimming at Q25, assembled clones with MiXCR and retained in-frame beta chains. Each entry merges the rows of one CDR3 protein and shows their most common DNA and genes. The sample yields fewer than 550,000 distinct CDR3 sequences; about 10% were counted once. The top ten clonotypes cover roughly a tenth of the sample. The sequenced sample consisted of PBMCs. The origin of the receptors is a human donor in good health (CMV status not recorded). Some clones in this sample may be carry-over from other donors' samples.

At least ten counts were recorded for this clonotype. The chain uses TRBV12-3 or TRBV12-4 and TRBJ2-1; D gene ambiguous. Deletions cut 4 bases from V and 5 bases from J, with 9 bases between. There are 13 residues in the CDR3. The CDR3 sequence is CASSSLTDNEQFF. CDR3 bases: TGTGCCAGCAGTTCCCTCACAGACAATGAGCAGTTCTTC.

This chain uses TRBV20-1 with TRBJ2-7; D is undetermined. The length of the CDR3 is 13 residues. Germline V gene data show CDR1 as DFQATT and CDR2 as SNEGSKA (reference sequence). V gave up 3 bases and J gave up 0 bases, with 9 bases separating them. CDR3 bases: TGCAGTGCTAGTTTAGACCACTCCTACGAGCAGTACTTC. Translated, it gives CSASLDHSYEQYF.

This clonotype has ten or more counts. The rearrangement links TRBV6-1 to TRBJ2-3; D perhaps matches TRBD2 (6 bases). Trimming left V 2 bases short and J 2 bases short, with 8 bases between. This CDR3 comprises 14 residues. Germline V CDR1 and CDR2: MNHNS, SASEGT. CDR3: CASSERGTTDTQYF. CDR3 nucleotides: TGTGCCAGCAGTGAACGGGGGACCACAGATACGCAGTATTTT.

The chain couples TRBV20-1 to TRBJ2-1; possible D gene TRBD1, 6 bases. V lost 2 bases and J lost 1, with 12 bases in between. CDR3 size: 15 residues. Germline CDR1 and CDR2: DFQATT and SNEGSKA (reference sequence). CDR3 nucleotides: TGCAGTGCTAGACCTTACAGGGTTTCCTACAATGAGCAGTTCTTC. Translation: CSARPYRVSYNEQFF.

This clonotype was seen at least ten times. V gene TRBV7-2 combines with J gene TRBJ1-5, with 7 nucleotides matching TRBD1. The CDR3 runs to 15 residues. V lost 5 bases, J lost 7 bases, and 11 bases stayed unmatched. Germline CDR1 and CDR2: SGHTA and FQGNSA. The CDR3 region has the DNA TGTGCCAGCAGCCCTGGACAGGACCCCAACCAGCCCCAGCATTTT. This gives the protein CASSPGQDPNQPQHF.

This clonotype was recorded at least ten times. This chain connects TRBV27 to TRBJ1-3, with 9 bases lining up with TRBD1. CDR1 is MNHEY and CDR2 is SMNVEV in the germline V gene (reference sequence). The V segment lost 8 bases and the J segment 6 bases; nucleotides outside the gene matches: 5. This CDR3 contains 13 residues. Written as DNA, the CDR3 is TGTGCCAGCGCCGGGACAGGGATAAACACCATATATTTT. It translates to CASAGTGINTIYF.

V and J are TRBV15 and TRBJ2-1, with TRBD2 identical over 8 bases. The germline gives CDR1 LNHNV, CDR2 YYDKDF (reference sequence). With 5 bases clipped from V and 7 bases from J, the junction kept 13 bases outside the gene matches. CDR3 length: 16 amino acids. The CDR3 loop is CATSGLGSGRRNEQFF. The CDR3 DNA is TGTGCCACCAGCGGCTTGGGGAGCGGGAGACGGAATGAGCAGTTCTTC.

This clonotype showed up many times. The chain carries TRBV7-8 and TRBJ2-1; TRBD2 agrees at 12 bases. J gave up 9 bases and V 9 bases, and 6 bases lay outside the gene matches. The CDR3 totals 13 residues. From germline, CDR1 is SGHVS and CDR2 FQNEAQ. CDR3 loop: CASRTSGNPEQFF. The CDR3 DNA reads as TGTGCCAGTAGGACTAGCGGGAATCCTGAGCAGTTCTTC.

This clonotype was counted only a few times. The V call is TRBV6-2 or TRBV6-3, the J call TRBJ2-1, with 9 bases aligning to TRBD2. Germline V gives CDR1 MNHEY, CDR2 SVGEGT. CDR3 length: 14 amino acids. V was pared by 6 bases and J by 9 bases, with 9 bases of the junction left unmatched. CDR3 in DNA: TGTGCCAGCAGCTCGGCGGGAGGGCCGGGTGAGCAGTTCTTC. Translation gives CASSSAGGPGEQFF.

This clonotype has more than one count but fewer than ten. Its ends do not fully match the called genes, so a read error is possible. The rearrangement joins TRBV15 to TRBJ2-2, with 9 bases identical to TRBD2. There are 16 residues in the CDR3. CDR1 and CDR2 from the germline V gene are LNHNV and YYDKDF (reference sequence). This CDR3 is CATLFKASGNPGELFF. The CDR3 DNA reads TGTGCCACCCTTTTTAAGGCTAGCGGGAACCCCGGGGAGCTGTTTTTT.

Ten or more counts support this clonotype. J is TRBJ2-2 and V is TRBV7-8; 9 bases are a match to TRBD2. The CDR3 totals 15 residues. Germline V gene lookup returns CDR1 SGHVS and CDR2 FQNEAQ. Unmatched junction bases numbered 6, after V lost 5 bases and J lost 5 bases. As DNA, the CDR3 is TGTGCCAGCAGCCAAGCGGGGGGTGCGACCGGGGAGCTGTTTTTT. This sequence encodes CASSQAGGATGELFF.

Ten or more counts support this clonotype. V gene TRBV28 combines with J gene TRBJ2-7, with 7 bases matching TRBD1. V shed 4 bases and J 3 bases; nucleotides not matched to a gene: 6. The length of the CDR3 is 14 residues. The germline V gene has CDR1 MDHEN and CDR2 SYDVKM. CDR3 in amino acids: CASSSHDRVYEQYF. DNA for the CDR3: TGTGCCAGCAGTTCCCACGACAGGGTCTACGAGCAGTACTTC. Full variable domain (rest looked up from reference TRBV28 and TRBJ2-7): DVKVTQSSRYLVKRTGEKVFLECVQDMDHENMFWYRQDPGLGLRLIYFSYDVKMKEKGDIPEGYSVSREKKERFSLILESASTNQTSMYLCASSSHDRVYEQYFGPGTRLTVT.

This chain uses TRBV13 with TRBJ1-4, with 11 nucleotides matching TRBD1. There are 17 residues in the CDR3. V trimming: 5 bases; J trimming: 7 bases; junction bases outside the gene matches: 12. Germline V CDR1 and CDR2: PRHDT, FYEKMQ (reference sequence). The CDR3 is CASSIKRTGGYGEKLFF. CDR3 bases: TGTGCCAGCAGCATAAAAAGGACAGGGGGCTACGGTGAAAAACTGTTTTTT.

There are many counts of this clonotype. The rearrangement uses TRBV7-8 and TRBJ2-7; D uncertain. CDR3 size: 13 residues. V lost 5 bases and J lost 3, with 11 bases in between. Germline CDR1 reads SGHVS; CDR2 reads FQNEAQ. The CDR3: CASSPRFRYEQYF. CDR3 DNA: TGTGCCAGCAGCCCACGGTTTCGCTACGAGCAGTACTTC.

This clonotype has ten or more counts. The chain carries TRBV4-2 and TRBJ2-4; 7 nucleotides match TRBD1. This CDR3 has 18 amino acids. CDR1 and CDR2 (germline): LGHNA, YNFKEQ. The J segment lost 1 base and the V segment lost 0 bases, leaving 9 bases of the junction unmatched. CDR3 bases: TGTGCCAGCAGCCAAGAGCCAGGACAGGAAGGGGCCAAAAACATTCAGTACTTC. This codes for CASSQEPGQEGAKNIQYF.

This clonotype appeared many times. The chain employs TRBV7-6 and TRBJ1-5; TRBD1 might be the D (5 bases). V lost 3 bases, J lost 6 bases, and 9 bases lay in between. The CDR3 length is 13 residues. CDR1 and CDR2 (germline): SGHVS, FNYEAQ. This CDR3 reads CASSLGTRQPQHF. The CDR3, as DNA: TGTGCCAGCAGCTTGGGGACGCGTCAGCCCCAGCATTTT.

This clonotype was found a few times. This chain links TRBV3-1 with TRBJ2-2, with TRBD1 matching over 7 bases. V trimming: 8 bases; J trimming: 1 base; junction bases outside the gene matches: 7. The length of the CDR3 is 15 residues. The germline V gene has CDR1 LGHDT and CDR2 YNNKEL (reference sequence). The CDR3 DNA reads as TGTGCCAGCCGAGAGACAGGGATGAACACCGGGGAGCTGTTTTTT. It encodes CASRETGMNTGELFF. Drawing the rest from reference TRBV3-1 and TRBJ2-2, the complete variable domain is DTAVSQTPKYLVTQMGNDKSIKCEQNLGHDTMYWYKQDSKKFLKIMFSYNNKELIINETVPNRFSPKSPDKAHLNLHINSLELGDSAVYFCASRETGMNTGELFFGEGSRLTVL.

This clonotype was seen ten or more times. The rearrangement joins TRBV19 to TRBJ2-7, with 8 bases that match TRBD1. The V segment lost 5 bases and the J segment 3 bases; nucleotides outside the gene matches: 6. CDR1 and CDR2 (germline): LNHDA, SQIVND (reference sequence). The length of the CDR3 is 14 residues. CDR3: CASSFSGQGYEQYF. The CDR3 DNA sequence: TGTGCCAGTAGTTTCTCAGGACAGGGCTACGAGCAGTACTTC.

This clonotype was observed at least ten times. The chain joins TRBV5-1 to TRBJ2-3; 9 positions match TRBD1. The junction had 8 bases not matched to a gene; V was cut back by 4 bases and J by 2 bases. In germline, CDR1 is SGHRS, CDR2 YFSETQ. The CDR3 consists of 16 residues. The DNA for the CDR3 is TGCGCCAGCAGCCTCCTGGACAGGGGTACCACAGATACGCAGTATTTT. Its protein is CASSLLDRGTTDTQYF. Full variable domain (rest looked up from reference TRBV5-1 and TRBJ2-3): KAGVTQTPRYLIKTRGQQVTLSCSPISGHRSVSWYQQTPGQGLQFLFEYFSETQRNKGNFPGRFSGRQFSNSRSEMNVSTLELGDSALYLCASSLLDRGTTDTQYFGPGTRLTVL.

This clonotype was counted many times. The CDR3: CASSLRLIRGGYQVYNEQFF. CDR3 bases: TGTGCCAGCAGCTTAAGATTGATCAGGGGGGGATACCAGGTTTACAATGAGCAGTTCTTC. The J gene is TRBJ2-1, the V gene TRBV7-8; D is tentatively TRBD1 or TRBD2 (7 bases each). The CDR3 has 20 residues. Trimming took off 2 bases at V and 4 bases at J, with 27 bases between the two ends. Germline CDR1 reads SGHVS; CDR2 reads FQNEAQ. The variable domain in full, with the rest retrieved from reference TRBV7-8 and TRBJ2-1, is GAGVSQSPRYKVAKRGQDVALRCDPISGHVSLFWYQQALGQGPEFLTYFQNEAQLDKSGLPSDRFFAERPEGSVSTLKIQRTQQEDSAVYLCASSLRLIRGGYQVYNEQFFGPGTRLTVL.

This clonotype was seen many times. This sequence joins TRBV7-2 and TRBJ1-5; 10 nucleotides align to TRBD1. Per the germline V gene, CDR1 is SGHTA and CDR2 is FQGNSA. V lost 3 bases to trimming and J lost 3 bases; unmatched junction nucleotides: 2. CDR3 size: 15 residues. The CDR3 protein is CASSFGQGDNQPQHF. In DNA, the CDR3 is TGTGCCAGCAGCTTCGGACAGGGGGACAATCAGCCCCAGCATTTT.

This clonotype was picked up many times. This chain joins TRBV7-9 and TRBJ2-3; D gene unclear. CDR1 SEHNR and CDR2 FQNEAQ come from the germline V gene (reference sequence). The CDR3 loop spans 16 amino acids. V lost 5 bases and J lost 0, with 15 bases in between. CDR3 coding DNA: TGTGCCAGCAGCCCCCCTCTCCCCTTCAGCACAGATACGCAGTATTTT. It is translated as CASSPPLPFSTDTQYF.

This chain joins TRBV18 and TRBJ2-7; possible D gene TRBD2, 6 bases. Germline V lookup: CDR1 KGHSH, CDR2 LQKENI. The CDR3 is 13 residues long. The ends were cut back, 4 bases at V and 6 bases at J, with 13 bases in the middle. This CDR3 reads CASSLSSGIEQYF. CDR3 DNA: TGTGCCAGCTCACTAAGTAGCGGAATCGAGCAGTACTTC.

This clonotype was counted at least ten times. This chain joins TRBV28 and TRBJ2-7; D might be TRBD1 or TRBD2, each matching 6 bases. Germline CDR1 is MDHEN and CDR2 is SYDVKM. Between the trimmed V and J ends, which lost 7 bases and 0 bases, there was a span of 13 bases. This CDR3 has 14 amino acids. The chain's CDR3 is CASKGGPSSYEQYF. The CDR3 nucleotides read TGTGCCAGCAAGGGGGGTCCAAGCTCCTACGAGCAGTACTTC.

This clonotype was found many times. The rearrangement joins TRBV7-2 to TRBJ1-4; D is unclear. Trimming took off 5 bases at V and 5 bases at J, with 6 bases between the two ends. Germline lookup yields CDR1 SGHTA and CDR2 FQGNSA. The CDR3 is 12 amino acids. This CDR3 reads CASSRLNEKLFF. The CDR3 DNA follows: TGTGCCAGCAGCCGCCTCAATGAAAAACTGTTTTTT.

The V gene is TRBV6-5, the J gene TRBJ2-5; 10 bases align to TRBD2. Unmatched junction bases numbered 3, after V lost 9 bases and J lost 5 bases. The V gene's germline CDR1 is MNHEY and CDR2 SVGAGI. The CDR3 extends over 12 amino acids. The CDR3 spells CASNSGGETQYF. DNA of the CDR3: TGTGCCAGTAATAGCGGGGGGGAGACCCAGTACTTC.

This clonotype was picked up many times. The gene calls are TRBV4-1 and TRBJ1-5, with D maybe TRBD1 (6 bases). Trimming removed 0 bases from V and 7 bases from J, with 13 bases in between. Germline V gene sequence: CDR1 MGHRA, CDR2 YSYEKL. This CDR3 contains 15 residues. The CDR3 nucleotides are TGCGCCAGCAGCCAAGATGGCGGGGGGCGGCAGCCCCAGCATTTT. It encodes CASSQDGGGRQPQHF.